This TCR beta chain came from a study of blood T cells in healthy people across ages. The study, taken as a whole, reports: Aged donors had fewer naive CD4+ cells and lower diversity than long-lived donors.

CDR1 is GTSNPN, CDR2 SVGIG, per germline (reference sequence). There are 14 residues in the CDR3. V shed 1 base and J shed 1 base, with 9 bases lying between them. Through a sample-barcoded 5' primer and a J-beta primer mix, a second PCR was run for roughly 7 to 12 cycles. One entry per CDR3 protein, called by TCRdb with MiXCR from the 5' RACE reads. The repertoire holds more than 800,000 distinct CDR3 sequences, with under 45% as singletons. This clonotype showed up just a few times. Its antigen is not known. The study drew donors from healthy Caucasian individuals in Russia aged about 6 to 90. The receptor's source is a woman aged 60-70 years in good health. The chain links TRBV30 to TRBJ2-3; the D is unclear. The specimen was blood. CDR3 in DNA: TGTGCCTGGAGTGCGACGAGAGGCACAGATACGCAGTATTTT. This translates into CAWSATRGTDTQYF. Combining the CDR3 with reference TRBV30 and TRBJ2-3 gives the whole variable domain SQTIHQWPATLVQPVGSPLSLECTVEGTSNPNLYWYRQAAGRGLQLLFYSVGIGQISSEVPQNLSASRPQDRQFILSSKKLLLSDSGFYLCAWSATRGTDTQYFGPGTRLTVL.